These T cell receptor beta chains were read from a single sample in a study of cytomegalovirus exposure and HLA in healthy donors. Clones were sequenced by immunoSEQ multiplex PCR, and TCRdb holds only the in-frame ones, with some missing. The sample contains about 120,000 clones, approximately 74% of which appear only once. Specimen: PBMCs. Receptors originate from a man aged 35-49 years in good health and CMV-seropositive. CDR3s leave out the opening cysteine and the closing phenylalanine or tryptophan.

v_call: TRBV6-4; j_call: TRBJ1-6; cdr3_aa: ASSTENYNSPLH
v_call: TRBV6-5; j_call: TRBJ2-5; cdr3_aa: ASSGPGVQETQY
v_call: TRBV30; j_call: TRBJ2-1; cdr3_aa: AWSVKMLGLSNQNEQF
v_call: TRBV7-8; j_call: TRBJ2-6; cdr3_aa: ASSLETWGANVLT
v_call: TRBV4-1; j_call: TRBJ2-3; cdr3_aa: ASSPGLAGGRDTQY
v_call: TRBV6-1; j_call: TRBJ1-1; cdr3_aa: ASSEGRGGAEAF
v_call: TRBV5-5; j_call: -; cdr3_aa: ASSLWDTHPYEQY
v_call: TRBV28; j_call: TRBJ2-7; cdr3_aa: ASSLVTSGRARYEQY
v_call: TRBV25-1; j_call: TRBJ1-2; cdr3_aa: ASSDRGQGNGGYT
v_call: TRBV7-3; j_call: TRBJ2-1; cdr3_aa: ASSLAGGTYNEQF
v_call: TRBV5-4; j_call: TRBJ2-1; cdr3_aa: ASSVAGGQRTNEQF
v_call: TRBV6-1; j_call: TRBJ1-4; cdr3_aa: ASSVTGGSEKLF
v_call: TRBV7-8; j_call: TRBJ2-7; cdr3_aa: ASSLGQPSGAYEQY
v_call: TRBV27; j_call: TRBJ1-5; cdr3_aa: ASSPGTGNQPQH
v_call: TRBV25-1; j_call: TRBJ1-5; cdr3_aa: ASSDSRGDNQPQH
v_call: TRBV5-4; j_call: TRBJ2-4; cdr3_aa: ASSSSGIGNIQY
v_call: TRBV18; j_call: TRBJ1-5; cdr3_aa: ASSLPGPNQPQH
v_call: TRBV7-6; j_call: TRBJ2-3; cdr3_aa: ASSSIAGGNTDTQY
v_call: TRBV6-6; j_call: TRBJ2-7; cdr3_aa: ASSLNRAYEQY
v_call: TRBV5-4; j_call: TRBJ2-7; cdr3_aa: ASSLRTGEHEQY
v_call: TRBV6-1; j_call: TRBJ1-5; cdr3_aa: ASSEGANQPQH
v_call: TRBV30; j_call: TRBJ1-2; cdr3_aa: AWREGTGQLANYGYT
v_call: TRBV19; j_call: TRBJ2-7; cdr3_aa: ASSYVGGTYEQY
v_call: TRBV5-1; j_call: TRBJ1-1; cdr3_aa: ASSGTGGALDTEAF
v_call: TRBV11-3; j_call: TRBJ2-1; cdr3_aa: ASSPKGPQLAGRNNEQF
v_call: TRBV7-2; j_call: TRBJ2-4; cdr3_aa: ASSLQGASAKNIQY
v_call: TRBV27; j_call: TRBJ2-6; cdr3_aa: ATPSRDRYSGANVLT
v_call: TRBV2; j_call: TRBJ2-2; cdr3_aa: ASSERQGAATGELF
v_call: TRBV11-3; j_call: TRBJ2-3; cdr3_aa: ASSQGGGTDTQY
v_call: TRBV5-1; j_call: TRBJ2-7; cdr3_aa: ASSLELAGVYEQY
v_call: TRBV12-5; j_call: TRBJ2-2; cdr3_aa: ASGADRSNTGELF
v_call: TRBV9; j_call: TRBJ2-1; cdr3_aa: ASNTGSNEQF
v_call: TRBV5-8; j_call: TRBJ1-2; cdr3_aa: ASTYGDRANYGYT